The 5 T cell receptor beta chains reported below all come from one sample, sequenced in a study of shared clonotypes between healthy human individuals. Data came from immunoSEQ multiplex PCR; TCRdb stores just in-frame clones and leaves some out. The repertoire holds millions of clones, with 85% to 95% as singletons. The sample taken for sequencing was naive CD4+ T cells sorted from blood. Subset reported: CD45RA+ positively selected. The receptors originated from a man aged 18-30 years in good health.

The chain joins TRBV28 to TRBJ1-2; D is ambiguous. CDR1 MDHEN and CDR2 SYDVKM come from the germline V gene. With 4 bases removed from V and 3 bases from J, the gap between germline ends came to 18 bases. The CDR3 covers 16 residues. The CDR3 loop is CASSSQWEGIDYGYTF. The DNA for the CDR3 is TGTGCCAGCAGTTCCCAGTGGGAGGGTATAGACTATGGCTACACCTTC.

CDR3 loop: CASSSQGADTEAFF. The DNA of the CDR3 is TGTGCCAGCAGCTCGCAGGGAGCGGACACTGAAGCTTTCTTT. J is TRBJ1-1 and V is TRBV7-9; perhaps TRBD1 as D (5 bases). Germline V lookup: CDR1 SEHNR, CDR2 FQNEAQ (reference sequence). Trimming left V 4 bases short and J 3 bases short, with 12 bases between. The CDR3 has 14 amino acids.

This clone was seen a few times. The same CDR3 arises from other DNA sequences in this sample as well. This CDR3 is CASSEQVNYGYTF. The CDR3 DNA follows: TGTGCCAGCAGTGAACAGGTTAACTATGGCTACACCTTC. This chain links TRBV6-1 with TRBJ1-2, with no clear D. Trimming removed 2 bases at V and 1 base at J, with 5 bases between. The CDR3 totals 13 residues. Germline loops: CDR1 MNHNS, CDR2 SASEGT.

The V and J genes are TRBV2 and TRBJ2-5, with D unresolved. V lost 5 bases and J lost 11, with 3 bases in between. The CDR3 is made up of 8 amino acids. The germline V gene encodes CDR1 SNHLY and CDR2 FYNNEI. CDR3 DNA sequence: TGTGCCAGCAGTCCTCAGTACTTC. It translates to CASSPQYF.

The chain has TRBV11-2 and TRBJ2-3, with 8 bases identical to TRBD2. Germline trimming cut 3 bases from V and 5 bases from J; bases unmatched to any gene: 7. This CDR3 region has 15 residues. Germline values: CDR1 SGHAT, CDR2 FQNNGV. The CDR3 sequence is CASSFIAGKVDTQYF. Here the CDR3 DNA reads TGTGCCAGCAGCTTTATAGCGGGAAAGGTAGATACGCAGTATTTT. Variable domain in full (rest from reference TRBV11-2 and TRBJ2-3): EAGVAQSPRYKIIEKRQSVAFWCNPISGHATLYWYQQILGQGPKLLIQFQNNGVVDDSQLPKDRFSAERLKGVDSTLKIQPAKLEDSAVYLCASSFIAGKVDTQYFGPGTRLTVL.